The 16 T cell receptor beta chains listed next were all sequenced from one sample in a study of T cell responses to AZD1222 COVID-19 vaccine. The assay was immunoSEQ multiplex PCR, and TCRdb's table has in-frame clones only and misses some. Of 84,000 or so clones in the sample, approximately 90% were seen once. Sequences were derived from peripheral blood, sampled on day 0 of MenACWY control vaccination. Receptors originate from an adult in good health.

This chain links TRBV2 with TRBJ2-5, with D maybe TRBD2 (5 bases). Germline loops: CDR1 SNHLY, CDR2 FYNNEI. V was trimmed by 9 bases and J by 5 bases, leaving 13 bases between them. The CDR3 length is 12 residues. The DNA of the CDR3 is TGTGCCAGTCGGCAATCGGGGGAGACCCAGTACTTC. It translates to CASRQSGETQYF.

The V and J genes are TRBV6-2 or TRBV6-3 and TRBJ2-5, with D maybe TRBD2 (6 bases). Germline assignment: CDR1 MNHEY and CDR2 SVGEGT. Between the trimmed V and J ends, which lost 5 bases and 3 bases, there was a span of 19 bases. CDR3 length equals 16 residues. CDR3 region: CASSLPPGAGKETQYF. For the CDR3, the DNA is TGTGCCAGCAGTCTCCCACCCGGCGCGGGGAAAGAGACCCAGTACTTC.

The chain joins TRBV4-1 to TRBJ1-1; a weak D match, TRBD1 (5 bases). Trimming stripped 4 bases from V and 0 bases from J, with 12 bases between. This CDR3 has 15 amino acids. CDR1 and CDR2 from the germline V gene are MGHRA and YSYEKL. The CDR3 coding sequence is TGCGCCAGCAGCCTGGGCTGGGGGGTGAACACTGAAGCTTTCTTT. Amino acid sequence: CASSLGWGVNTEAFF.

This chain connects TRBV3-1 (or the pseudogene TRBV3-2) to TRBJ2-6; D remains unclear. The CDR3 contains 14 residues. The V gene lost 4 bases and the J gene lost 4 bases, with 8 bases spanning the gap. Germline CDR1 is LGHDT and CDR2 is YNNKEL (reference sequence). CDR3 residues: CASSPMGGANVLTF. The CDR3, as DNA: TGTGCCAGCAGCCCGATGGGAGGGGCCAACGTCCTGACTTTC.

The rearrangement uses TRBV19 and TRBJ1-1; perhaps TRBD1 as D (6 bases). Germline assignment: CDR1 LNHDA and CDR2 SQIVND (reference sequence). This CDR3 spans 17 amino acids. V was clipped by 3 bases and J by 3 bases, with 20 bases between them. The CDR3 DNA reads as TGTGCCAGTAGTATTGAAGGTCACAGGGATTCCCACACTGAAGCTTTCTTT. It yields the protein CASSIEGHRDSHTEAFF.

This chain connects TRBV10-2 to TRBJ2-4, with 7 bases identical to TRBD1. The CDR3 consists of 15 residues. Germline V CDR1 and CDR2: WSHSY, SAAADI. The junction had 8 bases not matched to a gene; V was cut back by 4 bases and J by 5 bases. CDR3: CASSVSVGQENIQYF. CDR3 sequence (DNA): TGCGCCAGCAGTGTTAGTGTCGGACAGGAAAACATTCAGTACTTC.

The chain recombines TRBV18 with TRBJ2-2; no reliable D call. Germline V gene data show CDR1 as KGHSH and CDR2 as LQKENI. This CDR3 has 13 amino acids. V lost 5 bases to trimming and J lost 0 bases, with 4 bases between them. The CDR3 nucleotides read TGTGCCAGCTCAACTCCGAACACCGGGGAGCTGTTTTTT. This translates into CASSTPNTGELFF.

The gene calls are TRBV7-2 and TRBJ2-7, with D possibly being TRBD1 (6 bases). The CDR3 is 14 residues long. Trimming pared 1 base from V and 2 bases from J, leaving 9 bases between. Per germline, CDR1 SGHTA and CDR2 FQGNSA. CDR3 DNA sequence: TGTGCCAGCAGCTTAGAGGACAGTCCCTACGAGCAGTACTTC. The encoded protein is CASSLEDSPYEQYF.

The sample holds one count of this clone. The V gene is TRBV28, the J gene TRBJ2-3, with 10 bases lining up with TRBD1. The junction had 12 bases not matched to a gene; V was cut back by 4 bases and J by 8 bases. The CDR3 is 16 residues long. The germline V gene has CDR1 MDHEN and CDR2 SYDVKM. The CDR3 bases are TGTGCCAGCAGTTCTCGGGACAGGGGCTTTGAGGGTACGCAGTATTTT. Amino acid sequence: CASSSRDRGFEGTQYF.

The chain couples TRBV6-5 to TRBJ1-1; no firm D call. V was trimmed by 2 bases and J by 1 base, leaving 11 bases between them. Germline loops: CDR1 MNHEY, CDR2 SVGAGI. The CDR3 contains 15 residues. In DNA, the CDR3 is TGTGCCAGCAGTTACGGTGCGGCAGCGAACACTGAAGCTTTCTTT. Protein product: CASSYGAAANTEAFF.

The chain uses TRBV10-3 and TRBJ2-7, with 7 bases that match TRBD1. The ends lost 5 bases at V and 4 bases at J; junction bases unmatched: 8. In germline, CDR1 is ENHRY, CDR2 SYGVKD. The CDR3 contains 14 residues. CDR3 amino acids: CAISSGTANYEQYF. Written as DNA, the CDR3 is TGTGCCATCAGTTCCGGGACAGCGAATTACGAGCAGTACTTC.

V is TRBV24-1 and J is TRBJ2-5; D is ambiguous. CDR3 length: 15 amino acids. CDR1 and CDR2 (germline): KGHDR, SFDVKD. Trimming shortened V by 0 bases and J by 2 bases, and 9 bases separated the two germline ends. This CDR3 reads CATSDLSDQQETQYF. The CDR3 DNA reads TGTGCCACCAGTGATTTGTCAGACCAACAAGAGACCCAGTACTTC.

This rearrangement joins TRBV9 to TRBJ1-6, with 10 bases matching TRBD1. From germline, CDR1 is SGDLS and CDR2 YYNGEE. This CDR3 region has 15 residues. J gave up 7 bases and V 5 bases, and 6 bases lay outside the gene matches. The CDR3: CASSMTGGRNSPLHF. The CDR3, as DNA: TGTGCCAGCAGTATGACAGGGGGCAGGAATTCACCCCTCCACTTT.

V usage is TRBV7-2 and J usage is TRBJ2-2, with 11 bases that match TRBD2. There are 15 residues in the CDR3. CDR1 and CDR2 (germline): SGHTA, FQGNSA. V shed 5 bases and J 6 bases; nucleotides not matched to a gene: 5. As DNA, the CDR3 is TGTGCCAGCAGCCGCGGACTAGCGGGTCCCGGGGAGCTGTTTTTT. This gives the protein CASSRGLAGPGELFF.

This sequence joins TRBV19 and TRBJ2-7; TRBD2 is a possible D gene (5 bases). Germline CDR1 reads LNHDA; CDR2 reads SQIVND (reference sequence). The CDR3 runs to 13 residues. The germline V and J ends were trimmed by 6 bases and 2 bases, with 11 bases remaining between them. In DNA, the CDR3 is TGTGCCAGTAGCACTACTAGAACCTACGAGCAGTACTTC. It encodes CASSTTRTYEQYF.

The CDR3 sequence is CASSSAVNTEAFF. In DNA form, the CDR3 reads TGTGCCAGCAGTTCGGCAGTGAACACTGAAGCTTTCTTT. J is TRBJ1-1 and V is TRBV6-5, with D uncertain. The CDR3 runs to 13 residues. CDR1 MNHEY and CDR2 SVGAGI come from the germline V gene. V lost 4 bases and J 0 bases, leaving 6 bases between the germline ends.